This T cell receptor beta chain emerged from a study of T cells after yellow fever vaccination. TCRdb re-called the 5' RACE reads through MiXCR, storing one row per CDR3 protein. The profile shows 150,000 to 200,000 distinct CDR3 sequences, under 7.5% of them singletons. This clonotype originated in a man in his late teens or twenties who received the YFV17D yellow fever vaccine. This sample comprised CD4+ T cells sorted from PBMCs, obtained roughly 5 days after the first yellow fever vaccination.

DNA for the CDR3: TGTGCCAGCAGATCCGGGACTAGCGGGAGCACAGATACGCAGTATTTT. Translated: CASRSGTSGSTDTQYF. The chain links TRBV12-3 or TRBV12-4 to TRBJ2-3, with 12 bases aligning to TRBD2. CDR3 length: 16 residues. The junction had 4 bases not matched to a gene; V was cut back by 6 bases and J by 0 bases.